This paragraph reports one TCR beta chain. The data were taken from a study of blood T cell repertoires in COVID-19. Study overall: Specimens from acute and convalescent COVID-19 originated in the United States, Italy and Spain. The analysed material was cDNA or gDNA that came from T cells, B-cell-depleted T cells, or PBMCs.

Methods used by the authors: Estimation of nucleated cell counts was performed using reference gene primer amplification. Using immunoSEQ multiplex PCR, the repertoire was profiled, and TCRdb retains in-frame clones only, with some absent. That table gives V, J and clone size, and the DNA gave D and trimming. The table lists 30,000 to 40,000 clones, roughly 87% of them singletons. With 3 bases removed from V and 8 bases from J, the gap between germline ends came to 11 bases. The CDR3 has 14 amino acids. Per germline, CDR1 ENHRY and CDR2 SYGVKD. The sequenced material came from peripheral blood. The sequence derives from a man in his sixties with acute or convalescent COVID-19. The V and J genes are TRBV10-3 and TRBJ1-6; a weak D match, TRBD1 (5 bases). The CDR3 DNA sequence: TGTGCCATCAGTGACGCGGGGGTTGATTCACCCCTCCACTTT. This gives the protein CAISDAGVDSPLHF.